A single sample gave rise to the 10 T cell receptor beta chains below, sequenced in a study of blood T cell repertoires in COVID-19. Generated by immunoSEQ multiplex PCR, the TCRdb table keeps only in-frame clones and is missing some. Altogether 250,000 to 400,000 clones are present, more than 70% being singletons, with the ten largest covering approximately 5%. The sample comprised PBMCs or T cells enriched from blood (not recorded which). The receptors derive from a woman aged 25-40 years who had recovered from COVID-19.

V and J are TRBV6-5 and TRBJ2-7; 7 bases match TRBD1. This CDR3 region has 14 residues. Germline CDR1 MNHEY, CDR2 SVGAGI. The V gene end was trimmed by 6 bases and the J gene end by 1 base; junction bases not matched to a gene: 6. This chain's CDR3 is CASSLRDRSYEQYF. The CDR3 coding sequence is TGTGCCAGCAGCCTCCGGGACAGATCCTACGAGCAGTACTTC.

The genes are TRBV24-1 and TRBJ2-5, with D possibly TRBD1 on 6 matching bases. Germline V CDR1 and CDR2: KGHDR, SFDVKD. V was trimmed by 10 bases and J by 2 bases, leaving 16 bases between them. This CDR3 comprises 14 residues. CDR3 in DNA: TGTGCCACGATAAAGGGTAGGGGGCAAGAGACCCAGTACTTC. This gives the protein CATIKGRGQETQYF.

The V and J genes are TRBV4-2 and TRBJ2-7, with 8 bases aligning to TRBD2. Losses at the gene ends were 1 base for V and 3 bases for J; bases not matched to a gene: 8. The CDR3 extends over 16 amino acids. CDR1 and CDR2 (germline): LGHNA, YNFKEQ. The CDR3 is CASSQVAGWDLYEQYF. For the CDR3, the DNA is TGTGCCAGCAGCCAAGTAGCGGGGTGGGACCTCTACGAGCAGTACTTC.

This clone was seen a single time. The chain recombines TRBV18 with TRBJ1-6, with 12 bases aligning to TRBD1. Trimming at V came to 3 bases and at J to 6 bases, leaving 6 bases not matched to a gene. The CDR3 runs to 17 residues. Germline CDR1 KGHSH, CDR2 LQKENI. CDR3 residues: CASSPTGQGAANSPLHF. The CDR3 DNA sequence: TGTGCCAGCTCACCGACGGGACAGGGGGCGGCTAATTCACCCCTCCACTTT. The full variable domain, its missing parts supplied by reference TRBV18 and TRBJ1-6, is NAGVMQNPRHLVRRRGQEARLRCSPMKGHSHVYWYRQLPEEGLKFMVYLQKENIIDESGMPKERFSAEFPKEGPSILRIQQVVRGDSAAYFCASSPTGQGAANSPLHFGNGTRLTVT.

The rearrangement joins TRBV28 to TRBJ1-5; D gene unclear. The germline V gene encodes CDR1 MDHEN and CDR2 SYDVKM. The CDR3 is 12 residues long. V lost 4 bases to trimming and J lost 4 bases, with 5 bases between them. The DNA for the CDR3 is TGTGCCAGCAGTTCCAATAATCAGCCCCAGCATTTT. This codes for CASSSNNQPQHF.

The chain carries TRBV7-8 and TRBJ1-1; D is undetermined. Germline lookup yields CDR1 SGHVS and CDR2 FQNEAQ. V gave up 5 bases and J gave up 5 bases, with 12 bases separating them. The CDR3 runs to 13 residues. As DNA, the CDR3 is TGTGCCAGCAGCCCCGGGGATGGGACTGAAGCTTTCTTT. This translates into CASSPGDGTEAFF. Looking up the rest from reference TRBV7-8 and TRBJ1-1 gives the full variable domain: GAGVSQSPRYKVAKRGQDVALRCDPISGHVSLFWYQQALGQGPEFLTYFQNEAQLDKSGLPSDRFFAERPEGSVSTLKIQRTQQEDSAVYLCASSPGDGTEAFFGQGTRLTVV.

V is TRBV19 and J is TRBJ2-1; TRBD2 matches 10 bases. The V and J ends lost 7 bases and 6 bases, in that order; junction bases with no gene match: 9. The CDR3 sequence is 15 residues long. Germline V gene sequence: CDR1 LNHDA, CDR2 SQIVND (reference sequence). The CDR3 DNA reads TGTGCCAGTATGGTTAGCGGGGGGTCTGTCAATGAGCAGTTCTTC. Amino acid sequence: CASMVSGGSVNEQFF. The full variable domain, its missing parts supplied by reference TRBV19 and TRBJ2-1, is DGGITQSPKYLFRKEGQNVTLSCEQNLNHDAMYWYRQDPGQGLRLIYYSQIVNDFQKGDIAEGYSVSREKKESFPLTVTSAQKNPTAFYLCASMVSGGSVNEQFFGPGTRLTVL.

This rearrangement joins TRBV28 to TRBJ2-2; TRBD1 aligns across 8 bases. V lost 4 bases and J lost 4; bases outside the gene matches: 8. The germline CDR1 and CDR2 sequences are MDHEN and SYDVKM. CDR3 size: 16 residues. The CDR3 loop reads CASSYQTGVGTGELFF. CDR3 sequence (DNA): TGTGCCAGCAGTTACCAGACAGGGGTGGGCACCGGGGAGCTGTTTTTT.

This chain joins TRBV29-1 and TRBJ1-2; D is unresolved. The germline V gene encodes CDR1 SQVTM and CDR2 ANQGSEA. The CDR3 runs 12 residues. The V and J ends lost 5 bases and 6 bases respectively, with 13 bases between them. CDR3 sequence reads: CSVRSAKNGYTF. CDR3 sequence (DNA): TGCAGCGTTCGGTCCGCTAAGAATGGCTACACCTTC.

The chain couples TRBV7-2 to TRBJ2-1, with TRBD1 matching 8 bases. Germline assignment: CDR1 SGHTA and CDR2 FQGNSA. Trimming at V came to 2 bases and at J to 9 bases, leaving 6 bases not matched to a gene. The CDR3 contains 14 residues. CDR3 residues: CASSLNQGAGEQFF. CDR3 DNA: TGTGCCAGCAGCTTAAATCAGGGGGCAGGTGAGCAGTTCTTC.